The clone carrying this T cell receptor (beta chain) has more than one count but fewer than ten. Its matching antigen is unknown. With 5 bases clipped from V and 1 base from J, the junction kept 4 bases outside the gene matches. This CDR3 comprises 14 residues. The germline V gene encodes CDR1 LGHNT and CDR2 FRNRAP. The data were taken from a study of identical twins. Study outcomes and limitations: In cord blood, abundant beta clonotypes had fewer insertions; memory showed no trend.

TCRdb re-analysed the 5' RACE reads in MiXCR, keeping a single row per CDR3 protein. The profile shows about 210,000 distinct CDR3 sequences, around a tenth of them singletons. Donors uniformly comprised healthy Caucasians. The sequence was obtained from a woman under 30 in good health. J is TRBJ2-5 and V is TRBV12-5, with TRBD2 matching 7 bases. Sequencing was done on a sample of memory (CD45RO+) T cells sorted from blood. In nucleotides, the CDR3 is TGTGCTAGTGGTCCAGGGACTATCCAAGAGACCCAGTACTTC. It encodes CASGPGTIQETQYF.